The 23 T cell receptor beta chains presented below share a single source sample, sequenced in a study of shared clonotypes between healthy human individuals. Profiling relied on immunoSEQ multiplex PCR, and the TCRdb table lists in-frame clones only, not all of them. The table includes approximately 500,000 clones, 79% detected once. Sequencing input: PBMCs. Receptor source: a woman in her 40s in good health. Some clones in this sample may be carry-over from other donors' samples.

This chain uses TRBV6-6 with TRBJ1-5; D might be TRBD1 (6 bases). The CDR3 spans 16 residues. V dropped 4 bases and J dropped 0 bases, with 13 bases sitting between them. Germline assignment: CDR1 MNHNY and CDR2 SVGAGI (reference sequence). The CDR3 DNA sequence: TGTGCCAGCAGTTCCCGATCAGGGGATAGCAATCAGCCCCAGCATTTT. It translates to CASSSRSGDSNQPQHF.

Comment on this clone: This probably arose from a read error, given a far larger clone one base away. The V and J genes are TRBV5-4 and TRBJ2-7; 8 bases agree with TRBD2. The CDR3 runs 14 residues. The germline V gene has CDR1 SGHNT and CDR2 YYREEE (reference sequence). The CDR3 spells CTSSWRGAVDEQYF. CDR3 in DNA: TGTACCAGCAGCTGGCGGGGGGCCGTCGACGAGCAGTACTTC.

This rearrangement joins TRBV5-4 to TRBJ2-7; 7 bases agree with TRBD2. The CDR3 length is 15 residues. Trimming removed 7 bases from V and 3 bases from J; junction bases left unmatched: 13. In germline, CDR1 is SGHNT, CDR2 YYREEE (reference sequence). The CDR3 region has the DNA TGTGCCAGCGGACTATCTAGCGGAGACTTCTACGAGCAGTACTTC. Its translation is CASGLSSGDFYEQYF.

V and J are TRBV5-1 and TRBJ2-7; TRBD2 matches at 10 bases. The CDR3 runs to 17 residues. V shed 1 base and J 5 bases; nucleotides not matched to a gene: 12. Germline V lookup: CDR1 SGHRS, CDR2 YFSETQ. CDR3 DNA: TGCGCCAGCAGCTTGTCCCCTAGCGGGAGTAGAAGCGACGAGCAGTACTTC. This encodes CASSLSPSGSRSDEQYF.

The rearrangement joins TRBV25-1 to TRBJ2-7, with D tentatively TRBD2 (6 bases). Germline CDR1 and CDR2: MGHDK and SYGVNS. V was trimmed by 4 bases and J by 0 bases, leaving 10 bases between them. This CDR3 contains 14 residues. The chain's CDR3 is CASSAVGSSYEQYF. The CDR3 DNA reads as TGTGCCAGCAGTGCTGTCGGGAGCTCCTACGAGCAGTACTTC.

The V gene is TRBV27, the J gene TRBJ1-1; TRBD1 matches 8 bases. V trimming: 3 bases; J trimming: 4 bases; junction bases outside the gene matches: 4. Germline V gene lookup returns CDR1 MNHEY and CDR2 SMNVEV (reference sequence). CDR3 length equals 14 residues. This CDR3 is CASSLAGTGTEAFF. The CDR3 DNA reads TGTGCCAGCAGTTTGGCGGGGACAGGCACTGAAGCTTTCTTT.

The CDR3 nucleotides are TGTGCCAGCAGCTTAGCCGGCGGCCTCTCCCGGGGGACTGAAGCTTTCTTT. This translates into CASSLAGGLSRGTEAFF. The rearrangement joins TRBV7-2 to TRBJ1-1; tentative D call: TRBD1 (5 bases). V was shortened by 0 bases and J by 5 bases, with 19 bases between the two germline ends. CDR1 and CDR2 from the germline V gene are SGHTA and FQGNSA. CDR3 length equals 17 residues. The complete variable domain, with remaining parts taken from reference TRBV7-2 and TRBJ1-1, reads GAGVSQSPSNKVTEKGKDVELRCDPISGHTALYWYRQSLGQGLEFLIYFQGNSAPDKSGLPSDRFSAERTGGSVSTLTIQRTQQEDSAVYLCASSLAGGLSRGTEAFFGQGTRLTVV.

V and J are TRBV7-6 and TRBJ1-6, with TRBD1 matching 9 bases. Losses at the gene ends were 4 bases for V and 5 bases for J; bases not matched to a gene: 9. The germline gives CDR1 SGHVS, CDR2 FNYEAQ. The CDR3 is made up of 17 amino acids. The DNA of the CDR3 is TGTGCCAGCAGCTCCATGGGGACAGGGCCAAATAATTCACCCCTCCACTTT. Residues: CASSSMGTGPNNSPLHF.

Regarding this clone: This same CDR3 is encoded by further DNA sequences in the sample. The rearrangement uses TRBV18 and TRBJ1-1; 8 nucleotides agree with TRBD1. Germline CDR1 reads KGHSH; CDR2 reads LQKENI. The CDR3 has 15 amino acids. Unmatched junction bases numbered 7, after V lost 3 bases and J lost 4 bases. The CDR3 DNA reads as TGTGCCAGCTCACCCCGCCAGGGGGCCGGCACTGAAGCTTTCTTT. It encodes CASSPRQGAGTEAFF. Using reference TRBV18 and TRBJ1-1 for the parts outside the CDR3, the full variable domain is NAGVMQNPRHLVRRRGQEARLRCSPMKGHSHVYWYRQLPEEGLKFMVYLQKENIIDESGMPKERFSAEFPKEGPSILRIQQVVRGDSAAYFCASSPRQGAGTEAFFGQGTRLTVV.

This clone was found once. The gene calls are TRBV7-8 and TRBJ1-1, with 7 bases that match TRBD1. CDR1 is SGHVS and CDR2 is FQNEAQ in the germline V gene. The V and J ends lost 5 bases and 10 bases, in that order; junction bases with no gene match: 4. The CDR3 totals 11 residues. The CDR3 coding sequence is TGTGCCAGCAGCCCACAGGGGATAGCTTTCTTT. Its translation: CASSPQGIAFF.

The chain uses TRBV2 and TRBJ2-5; 7 nucleotides align to TRBD1. The CDR3 is made up of 15 amino acids. V trimming: 5 bases; J trimming: 1 base; junction bases outside the gene matches: 7. Germline assignment: CDR1 SNHLY and CDR2 FYNNEI. This CDR3 is CASSPTGASQETQYF. The CDR3 bases are TGTGCCAGCAGTCCTACAGGGGCTTCCCAAGAGACCCAGTACTTC.

The chain is built from TRBV10-3 and TRBJ2-3; 10 bases align to TRBD2. This CDR3 has 15 amino acids. The junction had 14 bases not matched to a gene; V was cut back by 10 bases and J by 7 bases. CDR1 is ENHRY, CDR2 SYGVKD, per germline. CDR3 sequence reads: CATQDAAGGHNTQYF. As DNA, the CDR3 is TGTGCCACCCAGGATGCAGCGGGAGGGCACAATACGCAGTATTTT.

This clone came up once. The rearrangement uses TRBV30 and TRBJ2-2; perhaps TRBD1 as D (6 bases). V lost 7 bases and J lost 6, with 18 bases in between. The CDR3 is 14 residues long. Germline V CDR1 and CDR2: GTSNPN, SVGIG (reference sequence). DNA of the CDR3: TGTGCCTCCTCATACCGGGACATGGCCGGGGAGCTGTTTTTT. This sequence encodes CASSYRDMAGELFF.

This clone was seen many times. The V gene is TRBV4-2, the J gene TRBJ2-7; a weak D match, TRBD2 (6 bases). Trimming took off 1 base at V and 3 bases at J, with 13 bases between the two ends. The germline V gene encodes CDR1 LGHNA and CDR2 YNFKEQ. The CDR3 length is 15 residues. This CDR3 reads CASSQGTDGSYEQYF. The CDR3 region has the DNA TGTGCCAGCAGCCAAGGGACGGACGGGAGCTACGAGCAGTACTTC.

This clone was detected only a few times. V gene TRBV18 combines with J gene TRBJ2-2; 11 bases align to TRBD2. The CDR3 loop spans 15 amino acids. Germline CDR1 reads KGHSH; CDR2 reads LQKENI. V lost 2 bases to trimming and J lost 7 bases; unmatched junction nucleotides: 3. The CDR3 protein is CASSPAGLADGELFF. The CDR3 DNA follows: TGTGCCAGCTCACCAGCGGGACTAGCGGACGGGGAGCTGTTTTTT. Variable domain in full (rest from reference TRBV18 and TRBJ2-2): NAGVMQNPRHLVRRRGQEARLRCSPMKGHSHVYWYRQLPEEGLKFMVYLQKENIIDESGMPKERFSAEFPKEGPSILRIQQVVRGDSAAYFCASSPAGLADGELFFGEGSRLTVL.

The CDR3 DNA sequence: TGTGCCAGCTCCAACCGTCCGCGGGGCACAGATACGCAGTATTTT. Residues: CASSNRPRGTDTQYF. The chain couples TRBV18 to TRBJ2-3, with D perhaps matching TRBD2 (5 bases). CDR1 is KGHSH and CDR2 is LQKENI in the germline V gene. CDR3 length equals 15 residues. Trimming took 6 bases from V and 1 from J, leaving 14 bases between them.

This clone was recorded a few times. The rearrangement links TRBV28 to TRBJ1-1, with TRBD1 matching 9 bases. This CDR3 is built from 14 residues. V shed 6 bases and J 1 base; nucleotides not matched to a gene: 3. The germline gives CDR1 MDHEN, CDR2 SYDVKM. In DNA form, the CDR3 reads TGTGCCAGCAGGCAACAGGGGGCGAACACTGAAGCTTTCTTT. Amino acid sequence: CASRQQGANTEAFF.

Only a few counts were recorded for this clone. This rearrangement joins TRBV28 to TRBJ1-5; D perhaps matches TRBD1 (6 bases). The V and J ends lost 11 bases and 1 base respectively, with 12 bases between them. The CDR3 is 13 amino acids. Looked up from germline, CDR1 is MDHEN and CDR2 is SYDVKM. The CDR3 reads CAAPGASNQPQHF. The CDR3 DNA reads TGTGCCGCCCCAGGGGCGAGCAATCAGCCCCAGCATTTT.

The chain uses TRBV7-9 and TRBJ1-1; 7 nucleotides match TRBD1. J was trimmed by 3 bases and V by 2 bases; bases with no gene match: 6. The CDR3 loop spans 15 amino acids. Per the germline V gene, CDR1 is SEHNR and CDR2 is FQNEAQ (reference sequence). CDR3 sequence reads: CASSLRARGDTEAFF. The CDR3 DNA reads TGTGCCAGCAGCTTACGGGCCAGGGGGGACACTGAAGCTTTCTTT.

A note on this clone: Other DNA variants within this sample encode the same CDR3. The CDR3 DNA follows: TGTGCCAGCAGCCCCCGGACTAGCGGGACCTACGAGCAGTACTTC. Translated: CASSPRTSGTYEQYF. The genes are TRBV18 and TRBJ2-7; 12 bases line up with TRBD2. In germline, CDR1 is KGHSH, CDR2 LQKENI. The CDR3 has 15 residues. Unmatched junction bases numbered 7, after V lost 8 bases and J lost 2 bases. Variable domain in full (rest from reference TRBV18 and TRBJ2-7): NAGVMQNPRHLVRRRGQEARLRCSPMKGHSHVYWYRQLPEEGLKFMVYLQKENIIDESGMPKERFSAEFPKEGPSILRIQQVVRGDSAAYFCASSPRTSGTYEQYFGPGTRLTVT.

The gene calls are TRBV28 and TRBJ2-2, with a weak D call TRBD1 (6 bases). The V end was cut by 3 bases, the J end by 3 bases, with 11 bases between. The CDR3 has 15 residues. The V gene's germline CDR1 is MDHEN and CDR2 SYDVKM. The CDR3 DNA follows: TGTGCCAGCAGTTTTGGGGGCGCGGACACCGGGGAGCTGTTTTTT. Translated: CASSFGGADTGELFF. The full variable domain, its missing parts supplied by reference TRBV28 and TRBJ2-2, is DVKVTQSSRYLVKRTGEKVFLECVQDMDHENMFWYRQDPGLGLRLIYFSYDVKMKEKGDIPEGYSVSREKKERFSLILESASTNQTSMYLCASSFGGADTGELFFGEGSRLTVL.

The J gene is TRBJ2-3, the V gene TRBV28, with D possibly being TRBD2 (6 bases). The ends were cut back, 5 bases at V and 6 bases at J, with 15 bases in the middle. The germline gives CDR1 MDHEN, CDR2 SYDVKM. The CDR3 is made up of 14 amino acids. CDR3 sequence reads: CASSPAGPGDTQYF. The CDR3 DNA reads TGTGCCAGCAGTCCTGCGGGACCTGGGGATACGCAGTATTTT.

V gene TRBV6-4 combines with J gene TRBJ2-1; the D call may be TRBD1 or TRBD2 (5 bases each). Germline V gene lookup returns CDR1 MRHNA and CDR2 SNTAGT. CDR3 size: 13 residues. V lost 5 bases to trimming and J lost 5 bases, with 10 bases between them. For the CDR3, the DNA is TGTGCCAGCAGTCGGGACCTCGACAATGAGCAGTTCTTC. It is translated as CASSRDLDNEQFF.